Below are 15 T cell receptor beta chains sequenced from a single sample in a study of blood T cell repertoires in COVID-19. Measured with immunoSEQ multiplex PCR; TCRdb has only the in-frame clones, and not every one. The sample holds approximately 230,000 clones; roughly 88% are singletons and the top ten take 2% to 2.5%. What was sequenced was peripheral blood. The receptors were sampled from a middle-aged woman who had recovered from COVID-19.

This clone was counted a single time. The genes are TRBV5-1 and TRBJ2-7, with 11 nucleotides matching TRBD1. Trimming at V came to 3 bases and at J to 1 base, leaving 6 bases not matched to a gene. Germline CDR1 reads SGHRS; CDR2 reads YFSETQ. This CDR3 is 16 amino acids long. The CDR3 protein is CASSYAGQGVSYEQYF. The CDR3 DNA is TGCGCCAGCAGCTACGCGGGACAGGGGGTTTCCTACGAGCAGTACTTC. Full variable domain (missing parts from reference TRBV5-1 and TRBJ2-7): KAGVTQTPRYLIKTRGQQVTLSCSPISGHRSVSWYQQTPGQGLQFLFEYFSETQRNKGNFPGRFSGRQFSNSRSEMNVSTLELGDSALYLCASSYAGQGVSYEQYFGPGTRLTVT.

The chain is built from TRBV18 and TRBJ2-3, with D perhaps TRBD2 (5 bases). This CDR3 has 14 amino acids. The ends were cut back, 6 bases at V and 5 bases at J, with 15 bases in the middle. The germline V gene has CDR1 KGHSH and CDR2 LQKENI. The CDR3 nucleotides read TGTGCCAGCTCGCCTCGAACCGGGGTAGATACGCAGTATTTT. It translates to CASSPRTGVDTQYF.

The table lists this clone with a few counts. V usage is TRBV6-5 and J usage is TRBJ1-6; TRBD1 is a possible D gene (5 bases). V was pared by 0 bases and J by 4 bases, with 10 bases between. This CDR3 has 16 residues. Germline-derived CDR1 and CDR2 are MNHEY and SVGAGI. CDR3 amino acids: CASSYSNQGYNSPLHF. The CDR3 nucleotides are TGTGCCAGCAGTTACTCGAATCAGGGTTATAATTCACCCCTCCACTTT.

The chain couples TRBV5-1 to TRBJ2-3; 8 positions match TRBD1. Germline-derived CDR1 and CDR2 are SGHRS and YFSETQ. This CDR3 spans 15 amino acids. The J segment lost 5 bases and the V segment lost 0 bases, leaving 5 bases of the junction unmatched. The CDR3 sequence: CASSLAGQGIDTQYF. In DNA, the CDR3 is TGCGCCAGCAGCTTGGCTGGACAGGGAATAGATACGCAGTATTTT.

The chain links TRBV12-3 or TRBV12-4 to TRBJ1-5; D possibly corresponds to TRBD1 (6 bases). V lost 2 bases, J lost 5 bases, and 7 bases lay in between. CDR3 size: 13 residues. The CDR3 reads CASSLWTDQPQHF. The CDR3 coding sequence is TGTGCCAGCAGTTTATGGACAGATCAGCCCCAGCATTTT.

This clone has only one observation. The chain carries TRBV30 and TRBJ2-7; TRBD1 aligns across 7 bases. CDR3 size: 12 residues. V lost 4 bases and J lost 5; bases outside the gene matches: 5. Germline CDR1 and CDR2: GTSNPN and SVGIG (reference sequence). CDR3 sequence: CAWNQQGNEQYF. CDR3 sequence (DNA): TGTGCCTGGAATCAACAGGGGAACGAGCAGTACTTC.

This clone has more than one count but fewer than ten. This chain joins TRBV7-6 and TRBJ1-5; D gene uncertain. The germline V gene has CDR1 SGHVS and CDR2 FNYEAQ. This CDR3 is 15 amino acids long. The V and J ends lost 1 base and 4 bases respectively, with 11 bases between them. CDR3 sequence: CASSLEAGNNQPQHF. DNA for the CDR3: TGTGCCAGCAGCTTAGAGGCAGGTAATAATCAGCCCCAGCATTTT. Using reference TRBV7-6 and TRBJ1-5 for the parts outside the CDR3, the full variable domain is GAGVSQSPRYKVTKRGQDVALRCDPISGHVSLYWYRQALGQGPEFLTYFNYEAQQDKSGLPNDRFSAERPEGSISTLTIQRTEQRDSAMYRCASSLEAGNNQPQHFGDGTRLSIL.

The chain links TRBV13 to TRBJ2-2; a possible D gene is TRBD1 (6 bases). Trimming removed 5 bases at V and 0 bases at J, with 13 bases between. Germline V gene sequence: CDR1 PRHDT, CDR2 FYEKMQ (reference sequence). The CDR3 is 16 residues long. CDR3 sequence (DNA): TGTGCCAGCAGCCCGCTGGCAGGGGCGAACACCGGGGAGCTGTTTTTT. Its translation is CASSPLAGANTGELFF.

This clone came up once. This sequence joins TRBV21-1 and TRBJ2-1; TRBD1, the D gene given by the table, was not confirmed from the DNA. TRBV21-1 counts as a pseudogene. This CDR3 has 20 amino acids. In DNA, the CDR3 is TGTGCCAGCAGCAAAGGCCACAGGGGGTTTATCCTTAGCTCCTACAATGAGCAGTTCTTC. Its protein product is CASSKGHRGFILSSYNEQFF.

The chain employs TRBV7-2 and TRBJ1-2; 7 bases map to TRBD1. The J segment lost 0 bases and the V segment lost 3 bases, leaving 4 bases of the junction unmatched. Looked up from germline, CDR1 is SGHTA and CDR2 is FQGNSA. There are 15 residues in the CDR3. The CDR3 loop reads CASSFQGDPNYGYTF. The DNA of the CDR3 is TGTGCCAGCAGCTTTCAGGGGGACCCTAACTATGGCTACACCTTC.

The chain carries TRBV19 and TRBJ1-1; TRBD1 agrees at 7 bases. V lost 7 bases to trimming and J lost 4 bases; unmatched junction nucleotides: 9. From germline, CDR1 is LNHDA and CDR2 SQIVND (reference sequence). The CDR3 is made up of 14 amino acids. CDR3 in DNA: TGTGCCAGTAAAAAGACAGGGCTGGGCACTGAAGCTTTCTTT. Its protein is CASKKTGLGTEAFF. The whole variable domain, filled in from reference TRBV19 and TRBJ1-1, reads DGGITQSPKYLFRKEGQNVTLSCEQNLNHDAMYWYRQDPGQGLRLIYYSQIVNDFQKGDIAEGYSVSREKKESFPLTVTSAQKNPTAFYLCASKKTGLGTEAFFGQGTRLTVV.

This chain uses TRBV11-2 with TRBJ1-2; D gene uncertain. V was clipped by 1 base and J by 8 bases, with 11 bases between them. Germline lookup yields CDR1 SGHAT and CDR2 FQNNGV. The CDR3 length is 13 residues. CDR3 amino acids: CASSLAGFFGYTF. CDR3 DNA sequence: TGTGCCAGCAGCTTAGCCGGTTTCTTCGGCTACACCTTC.

The chain recombines TRBV10-3 with TRBJ2-7; possibly TRBD1 for D (6 bases). The CDR3 extends over 14 amino acids. Germline V gene lookup returns CDR1 ENHRY and CDR2 SYGVKD. V was pared by 10 bases and J by 2 bases, with 18 bases between. CDR3 bases: TGTGCCACCGGCCGAGAGGACAGTCCCTACGAGCAGTACTTC. Its translation is CATGREDSPYEQYF.

The CDR3 sequence is CASTSQGQNSPLHF. CDR3 DNA: TGTGCCAGCACCTCGCAGGGTCAGAATTCACCCCTCCACTTT. This chain joins TRBV27 and TRBJ1-6; tentative D call: TRBD1 (5 bases). The CDR3 is made up of 14 amino acids. The V gene lost 7 bases and the J gene lost 7 bases, with 14 bases spanning the gap. Germline CDR1 MNHEY, CDR2 SMNVEV (reference sequence).

J is TRBJ1-5 and V is TRBV5-8; maybe TRBD1 (6 bases). This CDR3 contains 16 residues. V lost 0 bases and J 1 base, leaving 11 bases between the germline ends. The germline V gene has CDR1 SGHTS and CDR2 YDEGEE. The CDR3 DNA is TGTGCCAGCAGCTTGGGACAGGTGATAAGCAATCAGCCCCAGCATTTT. Its protein product is CASSLGQVISNQPQHF.